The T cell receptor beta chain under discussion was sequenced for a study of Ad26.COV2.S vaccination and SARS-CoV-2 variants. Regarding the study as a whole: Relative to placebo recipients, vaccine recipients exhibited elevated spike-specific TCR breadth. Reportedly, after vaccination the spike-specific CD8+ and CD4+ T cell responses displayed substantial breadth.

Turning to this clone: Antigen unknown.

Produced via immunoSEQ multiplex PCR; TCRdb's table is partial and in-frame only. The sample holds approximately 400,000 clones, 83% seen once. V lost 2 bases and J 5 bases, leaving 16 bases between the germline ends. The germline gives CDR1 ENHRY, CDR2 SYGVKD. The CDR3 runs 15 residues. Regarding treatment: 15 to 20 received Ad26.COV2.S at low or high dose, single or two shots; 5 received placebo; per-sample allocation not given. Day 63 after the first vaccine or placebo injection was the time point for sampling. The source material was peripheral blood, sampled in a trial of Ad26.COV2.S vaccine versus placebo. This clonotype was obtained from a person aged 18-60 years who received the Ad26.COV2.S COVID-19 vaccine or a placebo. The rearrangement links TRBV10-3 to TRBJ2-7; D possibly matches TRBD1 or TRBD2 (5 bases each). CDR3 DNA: TGTGCCATCAGTGAGGGTCCGGGGTGGGGCGACGAGCAGTACTTC. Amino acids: CAISEGPGWGDEQYF.